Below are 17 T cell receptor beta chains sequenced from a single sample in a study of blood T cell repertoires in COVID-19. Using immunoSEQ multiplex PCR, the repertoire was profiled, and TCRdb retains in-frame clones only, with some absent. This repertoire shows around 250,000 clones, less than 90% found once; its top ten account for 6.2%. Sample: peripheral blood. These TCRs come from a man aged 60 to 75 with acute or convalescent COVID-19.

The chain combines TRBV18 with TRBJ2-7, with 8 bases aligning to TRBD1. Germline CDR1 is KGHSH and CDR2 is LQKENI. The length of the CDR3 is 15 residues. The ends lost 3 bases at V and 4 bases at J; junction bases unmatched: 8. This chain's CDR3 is CASSPGQGVAYEQYF. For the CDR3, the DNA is TGTGCCAGCTCACCCGGACAGGGCGTAGCGTACGAGCAGTACTTC.

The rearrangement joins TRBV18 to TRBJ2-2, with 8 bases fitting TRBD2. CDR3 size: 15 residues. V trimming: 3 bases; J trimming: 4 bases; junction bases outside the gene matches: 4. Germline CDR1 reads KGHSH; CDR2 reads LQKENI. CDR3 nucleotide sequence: TGTGCCAGCTCACCGGAGCGGGAGATCACCGGGGAGCTGTTTTTT. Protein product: CASSPEREITGELFF.

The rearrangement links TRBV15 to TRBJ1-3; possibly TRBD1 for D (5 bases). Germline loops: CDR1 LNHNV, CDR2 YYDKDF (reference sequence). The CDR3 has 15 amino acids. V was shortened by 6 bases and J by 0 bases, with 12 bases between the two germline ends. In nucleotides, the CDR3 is TGTGCCACCAGTGTGGACACCGTCTCTGGAAACACCATATATTTT. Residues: CATSVDTVSGNTIYF.

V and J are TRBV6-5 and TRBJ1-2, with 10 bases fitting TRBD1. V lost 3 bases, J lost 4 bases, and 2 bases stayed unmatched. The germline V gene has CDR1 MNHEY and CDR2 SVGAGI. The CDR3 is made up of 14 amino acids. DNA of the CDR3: TGTGCCAGCAGTTATAGGACAGGGGGCTATGGCTACACCTTC. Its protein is CASSYRTGGYGYTF.

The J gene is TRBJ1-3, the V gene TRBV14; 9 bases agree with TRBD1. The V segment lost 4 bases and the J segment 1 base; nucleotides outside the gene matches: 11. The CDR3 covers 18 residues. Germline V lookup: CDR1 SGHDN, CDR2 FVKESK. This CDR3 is CASSRYTGTGRSGNTIYF. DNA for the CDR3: TGTGCCAGCAGCCGATATACCGGGACAGGGCGGTCTGGAAACACCATATATTTT.

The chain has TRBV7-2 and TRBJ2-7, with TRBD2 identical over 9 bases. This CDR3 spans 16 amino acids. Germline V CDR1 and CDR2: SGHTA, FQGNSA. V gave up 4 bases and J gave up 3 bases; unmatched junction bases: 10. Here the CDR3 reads CASSSSSSGVGYEQYF. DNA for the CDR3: TGTGCCAGCAGCTCCTCTTCTAGCGGGGTGGGCTACGAGCAGTACTTC.

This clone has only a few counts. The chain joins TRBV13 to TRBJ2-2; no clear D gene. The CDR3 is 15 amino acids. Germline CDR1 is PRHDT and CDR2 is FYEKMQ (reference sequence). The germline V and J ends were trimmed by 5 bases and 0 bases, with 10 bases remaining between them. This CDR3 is CASSLRSANTGELFF. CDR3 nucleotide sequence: TGTGCCAGCAGCCTCCGCTCAGCGAACACCGGGGAGCTGTTTTTT.

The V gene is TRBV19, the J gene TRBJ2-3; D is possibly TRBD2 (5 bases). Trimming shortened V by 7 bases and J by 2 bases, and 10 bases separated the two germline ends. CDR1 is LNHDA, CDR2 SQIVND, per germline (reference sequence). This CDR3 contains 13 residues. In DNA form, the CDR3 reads TGTGCCAGTACTAGCCGAGCCACAGATACGCAGTATTTT. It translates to CASTSRATDTQYF.

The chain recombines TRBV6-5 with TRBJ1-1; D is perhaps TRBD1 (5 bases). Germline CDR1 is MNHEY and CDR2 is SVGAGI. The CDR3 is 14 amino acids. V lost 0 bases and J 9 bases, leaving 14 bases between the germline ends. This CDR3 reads CASSYSGGVIQAFF. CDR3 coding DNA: TGTGCCAGCAGTTACTCGGGGGGAGTGATTCAAGCTTTCTTT.

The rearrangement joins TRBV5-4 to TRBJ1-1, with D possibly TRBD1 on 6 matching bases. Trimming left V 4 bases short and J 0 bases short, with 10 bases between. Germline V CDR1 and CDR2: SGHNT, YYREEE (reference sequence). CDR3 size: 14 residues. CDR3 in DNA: TGTGCCAGCAGCGCGGACAGTATGAACACTGAAGCTTTCTTT. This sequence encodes CASSADSMNTEAFF.

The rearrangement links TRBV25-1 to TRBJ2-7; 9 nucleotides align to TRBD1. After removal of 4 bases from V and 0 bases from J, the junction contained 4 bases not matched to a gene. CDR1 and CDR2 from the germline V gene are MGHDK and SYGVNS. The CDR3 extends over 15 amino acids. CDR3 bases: TGTGCCAGCAGTGGGGACAGGGCTCTCTCCTACGAGCAGTACTTC. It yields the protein CASSGDRALSYEQYF.

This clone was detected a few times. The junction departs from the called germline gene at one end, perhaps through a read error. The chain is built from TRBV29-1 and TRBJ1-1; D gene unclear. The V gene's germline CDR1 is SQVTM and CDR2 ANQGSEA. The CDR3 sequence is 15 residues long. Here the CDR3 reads CSVEGSFGEFAEAFF. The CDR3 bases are TGCAGCGTGGAAGGGTCATTCGGGGAATTCGCTGAAGCTTTCTTT.

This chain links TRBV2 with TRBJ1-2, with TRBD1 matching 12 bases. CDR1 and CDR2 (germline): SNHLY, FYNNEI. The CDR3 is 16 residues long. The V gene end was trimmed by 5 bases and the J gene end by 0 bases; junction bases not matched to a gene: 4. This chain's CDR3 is CASSRDRGPANYGYTF. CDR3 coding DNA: TGTGCCAGCAGTCGGGACAGGGGGCCTGCTAACTATGGCTACACCTTC. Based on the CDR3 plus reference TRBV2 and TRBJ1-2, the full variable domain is EPEVTQTPSHQVTQMGQEVILRCVPISNHLYFYWYRQILGQKVEFLVSFYNNEISEKSEIFDDQFSVERPDGSNFTLKIRSTKLEDSAMYFCASSRDRGPANYGYTFGSGTRLTVV.

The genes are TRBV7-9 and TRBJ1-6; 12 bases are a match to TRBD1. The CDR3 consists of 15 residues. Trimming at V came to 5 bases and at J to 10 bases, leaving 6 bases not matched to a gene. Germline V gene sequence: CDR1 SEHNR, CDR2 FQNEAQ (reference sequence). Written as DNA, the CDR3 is TGTGCCAGCAGCCCAGGGGACAGGGGGCCGTCACCCCTCCACTTT. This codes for CASSPGDRGPSPLHF.

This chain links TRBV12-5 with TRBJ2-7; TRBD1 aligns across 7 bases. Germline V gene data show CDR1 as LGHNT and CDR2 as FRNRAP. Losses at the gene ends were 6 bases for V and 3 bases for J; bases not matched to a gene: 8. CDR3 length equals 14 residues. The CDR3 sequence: CASGRPGQNYEQYF. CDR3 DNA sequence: TGTGCTAGTGGCCGCCCGGGACAGAACTACGAGCAGTACTTC.

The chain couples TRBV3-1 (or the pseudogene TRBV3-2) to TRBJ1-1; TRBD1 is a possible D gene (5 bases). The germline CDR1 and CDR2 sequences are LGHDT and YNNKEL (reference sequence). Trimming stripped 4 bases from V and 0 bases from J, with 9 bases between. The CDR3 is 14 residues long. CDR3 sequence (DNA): TGTGCCAGCAGCCCCCTACAGGTGAACACTGAAGCTTTCTTT. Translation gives CASSPLQVNTEAFF.

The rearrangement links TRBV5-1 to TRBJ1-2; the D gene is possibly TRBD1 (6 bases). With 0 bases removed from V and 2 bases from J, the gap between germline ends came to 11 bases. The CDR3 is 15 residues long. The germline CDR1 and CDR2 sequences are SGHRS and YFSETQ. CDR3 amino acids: CASSLEGTLNYGYTF. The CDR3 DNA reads TGCGCCAGCAGCTTGGAGGGGACACTCAACTATGGCTACACCTTC.